A selection of T cell receptor beta chains follows, all from one sample in a study of blood T cell repertoires in COVID-19. TCRdb's table, derived via immunoSEQ multiplex PCR, lists solely in-frame clones and lacks some. The table has a few hundred thousand clones, 85% to 90% seen once. Sequences were obtained from PBMCs or T cells enriched from blood (not recorded which). The receptors shown here come from a man aged 35 to 55 who had recovered from COVID-19. Both conserved end residues are part of each CDR3. Fields, in order: V gene, CDR3 protein.

>TRBV7-2
CASSPGLAGRADTQYF
>TRBV3-1/TRBV3-2
CASSQHLAGGVTGELFF
>TRBV29-1
CSVDGTSGSYEQYF
>TRBV27
CASSYRQGAGNIQYF
>TRBV5-6
CASSPTGFYEQYF
>TRBV10-3
CAITGTGGDYGYTF
>TRBV4-2
CASSQDLGSNIAETQYF
>TRBV3-1/TRBV3-2
CASSPWVAGGQDTQYF
>TRBV19
CASSIGPASTDTQYF
>TRBV5-1
CASSSRGTMNTEAFF
>TRBV5-3
CARSSSGVKRGPRNEQFF
>TRBV6-4
CASSDQGLELSEAFF
>TRBV6-1
CASSEPPGYQPQHF
>TRBV6-4
CASSLREGYGYTF
>TRBV30
CAWSVLQAVSPLHF
>TRBV9
CASSVEVIGAGYTF
>TRBV5-1
CASSLAGTSGLNTGELFF
>TRBV5-8
CASLWQEYGYTF
>TRBV5-8
CASSLYGGPNTEAFF
>TRBV7-8
CASSRMVQRVETQYF
>TRBV6-2/TRBV6-3
CASSYSGGNNQPQHF
>TRBV5-1
CASSLLPWTGFAEEYGYTF
>TRBV5-4
CASSIDRTNQPQHF
>TRBV5-1
CASSAHRDGYTF
>TRBV6-2/TRBV6-3
CASSIQRLAGPNEQFF
>TRBV7-9
CASSTGGDGRPYEQYF
>TRBV11-2
CASSLGRLRRTYEQYF
>TRBV18
CASSPLDRGNNEQFF
>TRBV2
CASRARGGRNEAFF
>TRBV2
CASSGWASGIGETQYF
>TRBV19
CASSTQQGAYGGELFF
>TRBV3-1/TRBV3-2
CASSQVGTGSATNEKLFF
>TRBV3-1/TRBV3-2
CASSLGQAGNTIYF
>TRBV18
CASSPLDSSGNTIYF
>TRBV5-4
CASSLDRDQETQYF
>TRBV19
CASQNQNRENEKLFF
>TRBV11-3
CASSLGGGPFQETQYF
>TRBV19
CASSPQGTASYEQYF
>TRBV24-1
CATSDYTRDEETQYF
>TRBV12-3/TRBV12-4
CASTPGLGGYTF
>TRBV29-1
CSVDQGADGYTF
>TRBV5-4
CASSLAGGTGELFF
>TRBV9
CASSEGVYGNQPQHF
>TRBV5-1
CASSLDAGSSYNEQFF
>TRBV7-2
CASSAPSRNEQFF
>TRBV6-6
CASSPKIRGYEQYF
>TRBV6-5
CASSYSDSNEKLFF
>TRBV30
CAWSVSGGVYEQYF
>TRBV28
CASLRQGHTEAFF
>TRBV19
CASSIIRTGGGSTEAFF